This T cell receptor beta chain was recovered during a study of blood T cell repertoires in COVID-19. This clone appeared a few times. V dropped 3 bases and J dropped 0 bases, with 14 bases sitting between them. CDR3 length equals 16 residues. CDR1 is LGHNA and CDR2 is YNFKEQ in the germline V gene. Produced via immunoSEQ multiplex PCR; TCRdb's table is partial and in-frame only. The table shows about 160,000 clones, with approximately 79% occurring only once. The material sequenced was peripheral blood. This clonotype originated in an elderly woman with acute or convalescent COVID-19. The chain couples TRBV4-2 to TRBJ1-1; unclear D gene. In DNA form, the CDR3 reads TGTGCCAGCAGCCAGGAGAGAGCCCGTTTGAACACTGAAGCTTTCTTT. Residues: CASSQERARLNTEAFF.